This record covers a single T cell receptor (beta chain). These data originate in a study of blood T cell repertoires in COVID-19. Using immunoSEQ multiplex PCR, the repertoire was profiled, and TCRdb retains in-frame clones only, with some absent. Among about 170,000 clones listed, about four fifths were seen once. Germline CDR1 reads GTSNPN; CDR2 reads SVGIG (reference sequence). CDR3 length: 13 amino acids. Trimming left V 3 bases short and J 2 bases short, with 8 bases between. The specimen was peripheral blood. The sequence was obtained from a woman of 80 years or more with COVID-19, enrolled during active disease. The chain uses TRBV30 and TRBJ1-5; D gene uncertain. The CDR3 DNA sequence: TGTGCCTGGAGCCCCCATGGCAATCAGCCCCAGCATTTT. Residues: CAWSPHGNQPQHF.